These 6 T cell receptor beta chains were sequenced from one sample in a study of PD-1 blockade in classical Hodgkin lymphoma (dated by TCRdb to 2020 to 2021). The sample's time point label, in plain terms: cycle 1 day 1 (C1D1), immediately before nivolumab initiation. All trial patients had relapsed after autologous stem cell transplantation, with cohorts A, B and C differing in prior brentuximab vedotin exposure. Library creation used the immunoSEQ multiplex PCR assay. The table was pulled from immuneACCESS by TCRdb, which kept in-frame rearrangements only. Such tables lose some clones; where checked, under half of the loss comes from unresolved V genes, and the rest has no known cause. This sample lists 13,000 to 15,000 clones; roughly 80% were detected once. Clones ranked in the top ten supply 4.1% of the sample. This specimen was peripheral blood mononuclear cells (PBMCs), taken at baseline. Receptors originate from a human donor with classical Hodgkin lymphoma.

The chain recombines TRBV5-4 with TRBJ2-1; 12 bases align to TRBD2. The CDR3 totals 17 residues. Germline V gene sequence: CDR1 SGHNT, CDR2 YYREEE (reference sequence). The J segment lost 9 bases and the V segment lost 4 bases, leaving 14 bases of the junction unmatched. The CDR3 region is CASSPMTSGGSGGEQFF. DNA of the CDR3: TGTGCCAGCAGCCCAATGACTAGCGGGGGCTCAGGGGGTGAGCAGTTCTTC.

This clone has a handful of counts. This chain uses TRBV28 with TRBJ2-5; 8 bases are shared with TRBD2. Germline assignment: CDR1 MDHEN and CDR2 SYDVKM. This CDR3 comprises 19 residues. Trimming took 4 bases from V and 0 from J; bases not matched to a gene: 16. CDR3 protein: CASSYRVSLLAENQETQYF. The CDR3 coding sequence is TGTGCCAGCAGTTACAGGGTTTCCCTACTAGCGGAGAACCAAGAGACCCAGTACTTC. Using reference TRBV28 and TRBJ2-5 for the parts outside the CDR3, the full variable domain is DVKVTQSSRYLVKRTGEKVFLECVQDMDHENMFWYRQDPGLGLRLIYFSYDVKMKEKGDIPEGYSVSREKKERFSLILESASTNQTSMYLCASSYRVSLLAENQETQYFGPGTRLLVL.

The V gene is TRBV28, the J gene TRBJ2-7; 7 nucleotides match TRBD2. J gave up 2 bases and V 8 bases, and 9 bases lay outside the gene matches. The germline gives CDR1 MDHEN, CDR2 SYDVKM. The CDR3 totals 14 residues. CDR3: CASFSPGLTYEQYF. CDR3 nucleotide sequence: TGTGCCAGCTTTTCTCCGGGACTAACCTACGAGCAGTACTTC.

This chain joins TRBV18 and TRBJ1-6; D call uncertain. The CDR3 runs to 13 residues. V lost 3 bases and J 8 bases, leaving 8 bases between the germline ends. Germline V gene lookup returns CDR1 KGHSH and CDR2 LQKENI. CDR3 in DNA: TGTGCCAGCTCACCGGACGGGGATTCACCCCTCCACTTT. Amino acids: CASSPDGDSPLHF.

The V gene is TRBV10-3, the J gene TRBJ2-5, with 10 bases aligning to TRBD2. The CDR3 totals 13 residues. CDR1 ENHRY and CDR2 SYGVKD come from the germline V gene. Losses at the gene ends were 9 bases for V and 2 bases for J; bases not matched to a gene: 3. The CDR3 spells CAIGTSAQETQYF. The CDR3 DNA sequence: TGTGCCATAGGGACTAGCGCTCAAGAGACCCAGTACTTC.

The gene calls are TRBV20-1 and TRBJ2-5; no definite D call. CDR1 DFQATT and CDR2 SNEGSKA come from the germline V gene (reference sequence). The germline V and J ends were trimmed by 7 bases and 3 bases, with 3 bases remaining between them. This CDR3 has 9 residues. CDR3 sequence reads: CSVKETQYF. The CDR3 DNA sequence: TGCAGTGTTAAAGAGACCCAGTACTTC.